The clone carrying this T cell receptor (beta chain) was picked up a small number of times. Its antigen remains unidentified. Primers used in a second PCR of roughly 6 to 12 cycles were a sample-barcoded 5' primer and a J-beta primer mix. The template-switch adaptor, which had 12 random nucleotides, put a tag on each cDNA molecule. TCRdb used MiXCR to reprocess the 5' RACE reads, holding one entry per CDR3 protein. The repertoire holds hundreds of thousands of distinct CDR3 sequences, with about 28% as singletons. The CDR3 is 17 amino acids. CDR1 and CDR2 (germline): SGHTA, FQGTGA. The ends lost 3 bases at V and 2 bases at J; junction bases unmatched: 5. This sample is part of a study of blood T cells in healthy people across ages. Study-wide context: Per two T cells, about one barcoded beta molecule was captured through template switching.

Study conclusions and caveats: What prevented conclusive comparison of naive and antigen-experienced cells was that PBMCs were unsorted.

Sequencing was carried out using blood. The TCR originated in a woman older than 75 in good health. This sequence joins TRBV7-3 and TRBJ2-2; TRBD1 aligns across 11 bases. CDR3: CASSFKGQGGNTGELFF. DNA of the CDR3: TGTGCCAGCAGCTTCAAGGGACAGGGGGGTAACACCGGGGAGCTGTTTTTT.